The 23 T cell receptor beta chains below come from one sample, sequenced in a study of Ad26.COV2.S vaccination and SARS-CoV-2 variants. Clones were read by immunoSEQ multiplex PCR, and TCRdb kept only the in-frame ones, dropping some. The table has about 480,000 clones, around 88% seen once. As for treatment: 15 to 20 received Ad26.COV2.S at low or high dose, single or two shots; about 5 received placebo; per-sample allocation not given. At day 63 after the first vaccine or placebo injection, samples were drawn. Sequencing was performed on peripheral blood, taken in a trial of Ad26.COV2.S vaccine versus placebo. Source of these receptors: a person between 18 and 59 years old who received the Ad26.COV2.S COVID-19 vaccine or a placebo.

This sequence joins TRBV9 and TRBJ1-2; weak D call: TRBD1 (5 bases). The V gene's germline CDR1 is SGDLS and CDR2 YYNGEE. This CDR3 region has 14 residues. With 0 bases removed from V and 4 bases from J, the gap between germline ends came to 10 bases. The CDR3 region has the DNA TGTGCCAGCAGCGTAGGTGCGGGGGGCTATGGCTACACCTTC. Amino acid sequence: CASSVGAGGYGYTF. The full variable domain, with the rest looked up from reference TRBV9 and TRBJ1-2, is DSGVTQTPKHLITATGQRVTLRCSPRSGDLSVYWYQQSLDQGLQFLIQYYNGEERAKGNILERFSAQQFPDLHSELNLSSLELGDSALYFCASSVGAGGYGYTFGSGTRLTVV.

The chain is built from TRBV7-2 and TRBJ2-7, with D tentatively TRBD2 (5 bases). This CDR3 is built from 14 residues. The V gene's germline CDR1 is SGHTA and CDR2 FQGNSA. V was shortened by 2 bases and J by 2 bases, with 10 bases between the two germline ends. CDR3 sequence reads: CASSLKAGPYEQYF. The CDR3 coding sequence is TGTGCCAGCAGCTTAAAGGCGGGTCCCTACGAGCAGTACTTC.

V and J are TRBV28 and TRBJ2-3; D is perhaps TRBD2 (6 bases). Trimming left V 5 bases short and J 2 bases short, with 14 bases between. The CDR3 extends over 15 amino acids. Germline loops: CDR1 MDHEN, CDR2 SYDVKM. The CDR3: CASSPRDGNTDTQYF. The CDR3 bases are TGTGCCAGCAGTCCGCGGGACGGGAACACAGATACGCAGTATTTT.

The chain links TRBV5-6 to TRBJ1-2; D is perhaps TRBD1 (5 bases). The V gene's germline CDR1 is SGHDT and CDR2 YYEEEE. This CDR3 has 16 amino acids. V was cut by 2 bases and J by 4 bases, with 18 bases left in between. The CDR3 coding sequence is TGTGCCAGCAGCTTTATCAGGGCTCCAAGTCTCTATGGCTACACCTTC. It codes for CASSFIRAPSLYGYTF.

The rearrangement joins TRBV5-1 to TRBJ1-4; 9 nucleotides align to TRBD1. Trimming at V came to 2 bases and at J to 5 bases, leaving 7 bases not matched to a gene. Germline V gene sequence: CDR1 SGHRS, CDR2 YFSETQ. CDR3 length: 16 residues. The CDR3 sequence: CASSFGTGWSNEKLFF. In DNA, the CDR3 is TGCGCCAGCAGCTTCGGGACAGGGTGGTCGAATGAAAAACTGTTTTTT.

The CDR3 loop is CASKGANVLTF. DNA for the CDR3: TGTGCCAGCAAGGGGGCCAACGTCCTGACTTTC. V gene TRBV5-4 combines with J gene TRBJ2-6; D gene ambiguous. The V end was cut by 6 bases, the J end by 4 bases, with 2 bases between. There are 11 residues in the CDR3. Germline values: CDR1 SGHNT, CDR2 YYREEE (reference sequence).

The V gene is TRBV5-5, the J gene TRBJ2-1; D is ambiguous. The CDR3 covers 13 residues. Germline V lookup: CDR1 SGHKS, CDR2 YYEKEE (reference sequence). Trimming removed 2 bases from V and 4 bases from J, with 7 bases in between. The CDR3, as DNA: TGTGCCAGCAGCTTAAAACCGTACAATGAGCAGTTCTTC. The encoded protein is CASSLKPYNEQFF.

This clone was recorded a few times. Other DNA sequences in the sample encode the same CDR3. The chain combines TRBV6-2 or TRBV6-3 with TRBJ2-7; no reliable D call. Germline values: CDR1 MNHEY, CDR2 SVGEGT. CDR3 length: 14 residues. V was pared by 2 bases and J by 3 bases, with 11 bases between. The CDR3 DNA follows: TGTGCCAGCAGTTACGATGGTCGATACTACGAGCAGTACTTC. Its translation: CASSYDGRYYEQYF.

V and J are TRBV9 and TRBJ2-4, with 11 positions matching TRBD2. The CDR3 runs 17 residues. The germline V gene encodes CDR1 SGDLS and CDR2 YYNGEE. V trimming: 2 bases; J trimming: 0 bases; junction bases outside the gene matches: 4. The CDR3 spells CASSVGLAEIAKNIQYF. CDR3 DNA sequence: TGTGCCAGCAGCGTGGGACTAGCGGAGATAGCCAAAAACATTCAGTACTTC.

This sequence joins TRBV10-3 and TRBJ1-3; D unclear. The CDR3 has 11 residues. V gave up 10 bases and J gave up 4 bases, with 8 bases separating them. CDR1 is ENHRY and CDR2 is SYGVKD in the germline V gene. The CDR3 here is CATLDGNTIYF. The DNA of the CDR3 is TGTGCCACCCTCGACGGAAACACCATATATTTT.

V usage is TRBV7-8 and J usage is TRBJ2-5; 9 nucleotides match TRBD1. The CDR3 length is 15 residues. Looked up from germline, CDR1 is SGHVS and CDR2 is FQNEAQ. V gave up 5 bases and J gave up 5 bases; unmatched junction bases: 9. The DNA for the CDR3 is TGTGCCAGCAGCCACACGGGACAGGGCGGTGAGACCCAGTACTTC. It specifies CASSHTGQGGETQYF.

In its sample, this clone was seen a few times. The chain couples TRBV27 to TRBJ1-5, with 7 positions matching TRBD1. The junction had 8 bases not matched to a gene; V was cut back by 6 bases and J by 0 bases. CDR1 is MNHEY and CDR2 is SMNVEV in the germline V gene (reference sequence). The CDR3 runs to 16 residues. In nucleotides, the CDR3 is TGTGCCAGCAGAAGACAGGGAGGCTATAGCAATCAGCCCCAGCATTTT. The encoded protein is CASRRQGGYSNQPQHF.

The chain employs TRBV5-1 and TRBJ2-1; D perhaps matches TRBD2 (6 bases). Germline CDR1 and CDR2: SGHRS and YFSETQ. Between the trimmed V and J ends, which lost 1 base and 7 bases, there was a span of 15 bases. The CDR3 is 15 residues long. CDR3 sequence: CASSLTGGWNNEQFF. The CDR3 nucleotides read TGCGCCAGCAGCTTGACCGGGGGATGGAATAATGAGCAGTTCTTC.

This chain connects TRBV4-3 to TRBJ2-3, with TRBD1 matching over 7 bases. The CDR3 totals 14 residues. The V gene end was trimmed by 0 bases and the J gene end by 4 bases; junction bases not matched to a gene: 1. Germline assignment: CDR1 LGHNA and CDR2 YSLEER. This CDR3 is CASSQDTGADTQYF. CDR3 nucleotide sequence: TGCGCCAGCAGCCAAGACACAGGGGCAGATACGCAGTATTTT.

The chain recombines TRBV19 with TRBJ1-2; no definite D call. Trimming cost V 5 bases and J 2 bases, with 12 bases left between them. This CDR3 comprises 14 residues. Germline CDR1 is LNHDA and CDR2 is SQIVND (reference sequence). The CDR3 bases are TGTGCCAGTAGTTCCGCCCTTGGGAACTATGGCTACACCTTC. As protein: CASSSALGNYGYTF.

The V call is TRBV3-1 (or the pseudogene TRBV3-2), the J call TRBJ1-5; 7 bases are shared with TRBD1. Per the germline V gene, CDR1 is LGHDT and CDR2 is YNNKEL (reference sequence). V dropped 6 bases and J dropped 5; count of bases not matched to a gene: 7. The CDR3 length is 14 residues. The CDR3 DNA reads as TGTGCCAGCAGTCTGACAGGGATTGATCAGCCCCAGCATTTT. Translating it yields CASSLTGIDQPQHF.

This chain connects TRBV7-2 to TRBJ2-1; 9 bases match TRBD2. J was trimmed by 0 bases and V by 5 bases; bases with no gene match: 14. There are 19 residues in the CDR3. Germline-derived CDR1 and CDR2 are SGHTA and FQGNSA. The CDR3 sequence is CASSRPRRLAGNSYNEQFF. The CDR3 DNA is TGTGCCAGCAGCCGTCCTCGGCGGCTAGCGGGGAACTCCTACAATGAGCAGTTCTTC.

V gene TRBV19 combines with J gene TRBJ1-6; the match to TRBD1 covers 9 bases. The V gene end was trimmed by 5 bases and the J gene end by 10 bases; junction bases not matched to a gene: 3. There are 13 residues in the CDR3. The germline V gene encodes CDR1 LNHDA and CDR2 SQIVND (reference sequence). CDR3 in amino acids: CASSPDRGSPLHF. For the CDR3, the DNA is TGTGCCAGTAGTCCGGACAGGGGCTCACCCCTCCACTTT.

CDR3 sequence: CASSLGGWDSPLHF. CDR3 coding DNA: TGTGCCAGCAGCTTGGGAGGGTGGGATTCACCCCTCCACTTT. The rearrangement joins TRBV5-4 to TRBJ1-6; unclear D gene. This CDR3 has 14 residues. Trimming took off 0 bases at V and 8 bases at J, with 9 bases between the two ends. Germline V gene sequence: CDR1 SGHNT, CDR2 YYREEE (reference sequence).

This clone was counted once. This chain connects TRBV18 to TRBJ1-1, with D hard to call. The germline V gene encodes CDR1 KGHSH and CDR2 LQKENI. This CDR3 has 15 residues. V lost 1 base and J lost 6, with 15 bases in between. DNA for the CDR3: TGTGCCAGCTCACCACAGAACCGGGGTAAAGCTGAAGCTTTCTTT. Translated, it gives CASSPQNRGKAEAFF.

The rearrangement uses TRBV6-5 and TRBJ2-7; D not certain. The length of the CDR3 is 11 residues. The V and J ends lost 1 base and 9 bases respectively, with 7 bases between them. Per the germline V gene, CDR1 is MNHEY and CDR2 is SVGAGI. CDR3 coding DNA: TGTGCCAGCAGTTACTTGTCGAGGCAGTACTTC. Translated, it gives CASSYLSRQYF.

This clone was recorded only once. The chain employs TRBV27 and TRBJ2-7; D remains unclear. Trimming removed 7 bases from V and 1 base from J, with 14 bases in between. This CDR3 region has 14 residues. Germline CDR1 reads MNHEY; CDR2 reads SMNVEV (reference sequence). This CDR3 reads CASKVLGQSYEQYF. CDR3 nucleotide sequence: TGTGCCAGCAAGGTCCTAGGGCAGTCCTACGAGCAGTACTTC.

In DNA form, the CDR3 reads TGTGCCAGCAGCGTAGAGCCCGTTTCAAAGAGCGGGAGTCGGACCGGGGAGCTGTTTTTT. It is translated as CASSVEPVSKSGSRTGELFF. The rearrangement joins TRBV9 to TRBJ2-2; 8 bases are a match to TRBD2. CDR1 and CDR2 from the germline V gene are SGDLS and YYNGEE. V shed 0 bases, J shed 5 bases, and the junction held 18 bases outside the gene matches. This CDR3 comprises 20 residues. The whole variable domain, filled in from reference TRBV9 and TRBJ2-2, reads DSGVTQTPKHLITATGQRVTLRCSPRSGDLSVYWYQQSLDQGLQFLIQYYNGEERAKGNILERFSAQQFPDLHSELNLSSLELGDSALYFCASSVEPVSKSGSRTGELFFGEGSRLTVL.